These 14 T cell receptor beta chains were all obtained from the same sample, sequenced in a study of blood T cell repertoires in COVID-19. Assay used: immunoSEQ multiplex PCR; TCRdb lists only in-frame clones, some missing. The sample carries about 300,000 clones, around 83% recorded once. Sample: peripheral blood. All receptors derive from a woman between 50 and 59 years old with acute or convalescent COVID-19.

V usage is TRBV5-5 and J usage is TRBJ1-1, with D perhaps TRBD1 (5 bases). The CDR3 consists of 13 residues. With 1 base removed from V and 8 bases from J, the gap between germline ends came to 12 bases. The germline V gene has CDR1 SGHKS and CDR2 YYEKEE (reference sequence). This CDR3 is CASSLTPNREAFF. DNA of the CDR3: TGTGCCAGCAGCTTGACCCCTAACAGGGAAGCTTTCTTT.

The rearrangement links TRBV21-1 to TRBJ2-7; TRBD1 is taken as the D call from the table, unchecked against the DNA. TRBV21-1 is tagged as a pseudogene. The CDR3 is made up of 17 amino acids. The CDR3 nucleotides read TGTGCCAGCAGCGCCCGGGACAGGGAACCCCACCTTTACGAGCAGTACGTC. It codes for CASSARDREPHLYEQYV.

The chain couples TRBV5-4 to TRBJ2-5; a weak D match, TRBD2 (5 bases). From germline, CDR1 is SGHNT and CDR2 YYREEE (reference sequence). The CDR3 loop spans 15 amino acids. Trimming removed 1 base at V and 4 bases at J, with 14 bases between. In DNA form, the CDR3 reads TGTGCCAGCAGCTTGTGGCGGGCGGATGCAGAGACCCAGTACTTC. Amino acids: CASSLWRADAETQYF.

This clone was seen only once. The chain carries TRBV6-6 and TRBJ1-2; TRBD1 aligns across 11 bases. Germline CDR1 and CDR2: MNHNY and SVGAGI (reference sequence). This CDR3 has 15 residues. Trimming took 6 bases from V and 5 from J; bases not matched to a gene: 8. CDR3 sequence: CASSPGQGARYGYTF. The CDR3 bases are TGTGCCAGCAGCCCCGGACAGGGGGCCCGTTATGGCTACACCTTC.

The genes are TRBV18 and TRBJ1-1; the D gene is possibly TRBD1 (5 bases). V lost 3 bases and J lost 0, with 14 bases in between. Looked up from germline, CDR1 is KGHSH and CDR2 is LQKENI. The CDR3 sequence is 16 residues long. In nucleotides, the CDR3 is TGTGCCAGCTCACCGAATACGGGACTGATGAACACTGAAGCTTTCTTT. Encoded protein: CASSPNTGLMNTEAFF.

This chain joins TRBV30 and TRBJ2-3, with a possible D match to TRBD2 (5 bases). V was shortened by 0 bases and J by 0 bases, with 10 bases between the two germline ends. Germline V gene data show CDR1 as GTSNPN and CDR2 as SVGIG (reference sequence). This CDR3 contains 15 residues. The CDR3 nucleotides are TGTGCCTGGAGTGTACTAGGAACTAGCACAGATACGCAGTATTTT. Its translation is CAWSVLGTSTDTQYF. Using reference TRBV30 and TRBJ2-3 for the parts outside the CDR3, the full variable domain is SQTIHQWPATLVQPVGSPLSLECTVEGTSNPNLYWYRQAAGRGLQLLFYSVGIGQISSEVPQNLSASRPQDRQFILSSKKLLLSDSGFYLCAWSVLGTSTDTQYFGPGTRLTVL.

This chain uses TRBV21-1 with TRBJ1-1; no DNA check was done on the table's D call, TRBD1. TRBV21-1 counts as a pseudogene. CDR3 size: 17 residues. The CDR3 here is CANNKWGRGHANTEAFF. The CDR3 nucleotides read TGTGCCAACAATAAATGGGGCAGGGGCCACGCGAACACTGAAGCTTTCTTT.

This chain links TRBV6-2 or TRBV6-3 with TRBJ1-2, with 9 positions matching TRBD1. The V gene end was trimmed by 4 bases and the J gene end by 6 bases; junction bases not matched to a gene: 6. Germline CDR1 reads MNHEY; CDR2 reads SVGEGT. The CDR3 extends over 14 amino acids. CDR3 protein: CASSSRDRANGYTF. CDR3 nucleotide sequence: TGTGCCAGCAGTTCACGGGACAGGGCTAATGGCTACACCTTC.

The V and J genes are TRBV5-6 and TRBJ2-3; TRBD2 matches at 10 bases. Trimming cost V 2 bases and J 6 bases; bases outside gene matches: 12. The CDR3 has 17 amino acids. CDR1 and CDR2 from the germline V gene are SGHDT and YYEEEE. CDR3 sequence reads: CASSFGNSGGRGDTQYF. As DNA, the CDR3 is TGTGCCAGCAGCTTTGGGAATAGCGGGGGGCGAGGGGATACGCAGTATTTT.

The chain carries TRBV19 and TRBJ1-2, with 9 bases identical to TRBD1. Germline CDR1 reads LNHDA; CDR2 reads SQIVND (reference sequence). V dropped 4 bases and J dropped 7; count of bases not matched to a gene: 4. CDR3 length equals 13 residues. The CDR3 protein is CASSTGTGFGYTF. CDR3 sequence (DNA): TGTGCCAGTAGTACCGGGACAGGGTTTGGCTACACCTTC.

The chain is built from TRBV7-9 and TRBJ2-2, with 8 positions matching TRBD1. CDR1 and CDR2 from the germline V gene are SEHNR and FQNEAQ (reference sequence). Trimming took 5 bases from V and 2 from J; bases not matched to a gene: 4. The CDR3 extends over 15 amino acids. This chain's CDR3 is CASSQTGANTGELFF. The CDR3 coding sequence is TGTGCCAGCAGCCAGACAGGGGCTAACACCGGGGAGCTGTTTTTT.

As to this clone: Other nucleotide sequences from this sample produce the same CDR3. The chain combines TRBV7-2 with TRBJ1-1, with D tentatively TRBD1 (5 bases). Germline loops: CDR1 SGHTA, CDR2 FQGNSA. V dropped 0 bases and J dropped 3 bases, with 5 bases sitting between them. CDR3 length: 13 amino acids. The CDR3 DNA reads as TGTGCCAGCAGCTTAGCAGGGGACACTGAAGCTTTCTTT. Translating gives CASSLAGDTEAFF.

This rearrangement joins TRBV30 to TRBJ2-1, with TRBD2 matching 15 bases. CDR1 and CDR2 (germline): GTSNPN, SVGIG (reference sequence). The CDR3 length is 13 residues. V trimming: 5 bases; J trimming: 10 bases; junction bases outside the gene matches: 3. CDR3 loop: CAWEGTSGREQFF. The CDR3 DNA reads TGTGCCTGGGAAGGGACTAGCGGGAGGGAGCAGTTCTTC.

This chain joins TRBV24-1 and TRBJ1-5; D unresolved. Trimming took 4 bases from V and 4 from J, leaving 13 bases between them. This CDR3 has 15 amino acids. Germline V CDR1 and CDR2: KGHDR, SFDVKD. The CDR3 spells CATSDAREINQPQHF. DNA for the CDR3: TGTGCCACCAGTGACGCCCGGGAGATAAATCAGCCCCAGCATTTT.